These T cell receptor beta chains were read from a single sample in a study of CD8 T cell repertoires and HIV-1 epitope variants. Clones were sequenced by immunoSEQ multiplex PCR, and TCRdb holds only the in-frame ones, with some missing. The sample has about 90,000 clones; roughly four fifths are singletons. Specimen: uncultured baseline CD8+ T cells from peripheral blood mononuclear cells (PBMCs). These TCRs come from a male donor with HIV. The CDR3 runs from the conserved cysteine through the conserved F or W. D genes are given only for firm matches. Only some rows state a clone size, as once, few, many or a class for expanded clones.

D	size	V	J	CDR3
-	-	TRBV10-2	TRBJ2-3	CASRKREMTGLSGDTQYF
-	-	TRBV21-1	TRBJ2-7	CASSPLEVTGLDEQYF
-	-	TRBV4-1	TRBJ2-5	CASSQDTFAGEETQYF
-	-	TRBV5-5	TRBJ1-1	CASSTNLRGAEAFF
-	-	TRBV6-5	TRBJ1-1	CASSYSRWRGRTEAFF
-	-	TRBV9	TRBJ2-1	CASSVGGGSSYNEQFF
TRBD2	once	TRBV7-2	TRBJ2-2	CASSFRAGATTGELFF
-	-	TRBV5-6	TRBJ2-7	CASSLPQWAPYEQYF
TRBD2	-	TRBV7-9	TRBJ2-7	CASSSPLAGLGSYEQYF
-	-	TRBV5-6	TRBJ2-7	CASTPGRRTYEQYF
-	-	TRBV10-3	TRBJ1-5	CAISESIGRGGDQPQHF
TRBD1	once	TRBV19	TRBJ2-1	CASSITGGYNEQFF
-	-	TRBV28	TRBJ1-2	CASSLVGEAYGYTF
-	-	TRBV5-8	TRBJ2-5	CASSAGWVGFQETQYF
-	-	TRBV30	TRBJ2-1	CAWSRGGNEQFF
-	-	TRBV27	TRBJ1-5	CASSLVGSNQPQHF
-	-	TRBV28	TRBJ2-3	CASSPLESFTDTQYF
-	few	TRBV10-3	TRBJ1-3	CAISQGISGNTIYF
-	-	TRBV28	TRBJ2-7	CASTTYGQGYREQYF
-	-	TRBV27	TRBJ2-7	CASSGDNTYEQYF
-	-	TRBV7-9	TRBJ2-3	CASNPGTDTQYF
-	-	TRBV29-1	TRBJ1-1	CSVAGAETEAFF
TRBD1	-	TRBV28	TRBJ1-1	CASSLDRDLSFAREAFF
-	-	TRBV21-1	TRBJ1-1	CASSKVIRQGASTEAFF
-	few	TRBV28	TRBJ1-5	CASSLGGARRDHF
TRBD2	-	TRBV19	TRBJ2-3	CASSRGTSGSADTQYF
-	-	TRBV5-6	TRBJ2-5	CASSLSPSGGETQYF
-	-	TRBV5-1	TRBJ2-5	CASRPESRGEETQYF
-	-	TRBV12-5	TRBJ1-3	CASGLSSGNTIYF
-	-	TRBV6-1	TRBJ2-7	CASSGSGLLSYEQYF
TRBD1	-	TRBV5-4	TRBJ1-2	CASSLGQLNYGYTF
-	-	TRBV19	TRBJ1-2	CASSIGGRTSHYGYTF
TRBD1	-	TRBV5-1	TRBJ1-3	CASSRTGGYGNTIYF
TRBD1	-	TRBV18	TRBJ2-5	CASSPPRTGAGETQYF
TRBD1	-	TRBV27	TRBJ2-1	CASSPGQGTNNEQFF
TRBD2	-	TRBV7-2	TRBJ2-5	CASSLSGGPETQYF
-	-	TRBV19	TRBJ1-1	CASSIGTEAFF
TRBD1	-	TRBV6-5	TRBJ1-6	CASSGTGNSPLHF
TRBD1	-	TRBV7-8	TRBJ1-1	CASSLDRGEAFF
-	once	TRBV5-1	TRBJ1-1	CASSLPNGGRTEAFF